The clone carrying this T cell receptor beta chain appeared a single time. Antigen unknown. The data derive from a study of cytomegalovirus exposure and HLA in healthy donors. Study conclusions and caveats: Productive status was seen about 90% or about 30% of the time for most TCR beta V segments in an earlier analysis.

Primers included in the PCR were 60 Vbeta and 13 Jbeta primers. This table comes from immunoSEQ multiplex PCR, and its TCRdb copy is limited to in-frame clones, with some not included. There are around 110,000 clones in the sample; over 60% occur only once, and just under 3% lies in the top ten. The receptor's source is a woman under 30 in good health and CMV-seropositive. Source material: PBMCs.

CDR3 sequence: CASGLGGRGTEAFF. DNA for the CDR3: TGTGCTAGTGGTTTGGGTGGACGGGGCACTGAAGCTTTCTTT. The chain uses TRBV12-5 and TRBJ1-1; D unresolved. V was pared by 1 base and J by 4 bases, with 10 bases between. This CDR3 has 14 amino acids. Germline V gene data show CDR1 as LGHNT and CDR2 as FRNRAP.